These 31 T cell receptor beta chains originate from one sample sequenced in a study of blood T cell repertoires in COVID-19. Assay: immunoSEQ multiplex PCR; the TCRdb copy retains only in-frame clones and omits some. There are 220,000 or so clones in the sample; about 85% occur only once, and over 2.5% lies in the top ten. Sequencing used peripheral blood. The receptors come from a man in his fifties or sixties who had recovered from COVID-19.

The genes are TRBV15 and TRBJ2-3, with 9 bases fitting TRBD2. Germline CDR1 LNHNV, CDR2 YYDKDF (reference sequence). The CDR3 totals 15 residues. The ends lost 1 base at V and 5 bases at J; junction bases unmatched: 4. In DNA, the CDR3 is TGTGCCACCAGCAGAGGCGGGAGGGCAGGAGATACGCAGTATTTT. Translated, it gives CATSRGGRAGDTQYF.

The chain is built from TRBV9 and TRBJ1-1; D gene unclear. Trimming removed 0 bases from V and 0 bases from J, with 12 bases in between. The CDR3 contains 16 residues. Germline V gene lookup returns CDR1 SGDLS and CDR2 YYNGEE. CDR3 bases: TGTGCCAGCAGCGTAGTATCGGAGACCGTGAACACTGAAGCTTTCTTT. It codes for CASSVVSETVNTEAFF.

The V and J genes are TRBV7-8 and TRBJ2-1, with D tentatively TRBD2 (5 bases). Per germline, CDR1 SGHVS and CDR2 FQNEAQ. The CDR3 is 13 residues long. Trimming stripped 1 base from V and 8 bases from J, with 9 bases between. CDR3 DNA: TGTGCCAGCAGCTTAGGACCGGACTATGAGCAGTTCTTC. Protein product: CASSLGPDYEQFF.

This chain uses TRBV3-1 (or the pseudogene TRBV3-2) with TRBJ2-3; 9 nucleotides agree with TRBD2. After removal of 4 bases from V and 3 bases from J, the junction contained 2 bases not matched to a gene. CDR1 LGHDT and CDR2 YNNKEL come from the germline V gene (reference sequence). The CDR3 has 14 amino acids. CDR3 sequence (DNA): TGTGCCAGCAGCCTTAGCGGGAGTACAGATACGCAGTATTTT. Translated, it gives CASSLSGSTDTQYF.

The chain employs TRBV19 and TRBJ2-6, with TRBD1 matching 7 bases. The V gene end was trimmed by 7 bases and the J gene end by 2 bases; junction bases not matched to a gene: 5. Germline CDR1 LNHDA, CDR2 SQIVND (reference sequence). The CDR3 is 15 amino acids. CDR3 coding DNA: TGTGCCAGTATTGGACAGGAGGCTGGGGCCAACGTCCTGACTTTC. Protein product: CASIGQEAGANVLTF.

A single count supports this clone. The chain combines TRBV19 with TRBJ2-3; D unresolved. Germline V gives CDR1 LNHDA, CDR2 SQIVND (reference sequence). The CDR3 has 13 residues. V lost 5 bases and J 1 base, leaving 7 bases between the germline ends. CDR3 amino acids: CASSPTGTDTQYF. CDR3 DNA: TGTGCCAGTAGTCCAACTGGCACAGATACGCAGTATTTT.

The chain employs TRBV3-1 (or the pseudogene TRBV3-2) and TRBJ2-1; weak D call: TRBD2 (6 bases). V lost 3 bases to trimming and J lost 10 bases, with 10 bases between them. CDR1 is LGHDT, CDR2 YNNKEL, per germline (reference sequence). This CDR3 spans 12 amino acids. This chain's CDR3 is CASSHFAGEQFF. DNA for the CDR3: TGTGCCAGCAGCCACTTCGCGGGGGAGCAGTTCTTC.

The J gene is TRBJ2-5, the V gene TRBV19; TRBD1 matches at 9 bases. From germline, CDR1 is LNHDA and CDR2 SQIVND (reference sequence). The J segment lost 5 bases and the V segment lost 8 bases, leaving 9 bases of the junction unmatched. This CDR3 has 14 amino acids. The CDR3 DNA reads as TGTGCCAGTCGGACAGGGGCAACAGGGGAGACCCAGTACTTC. It translates to CASRTGATGETQYF.

This chain joins TRBV5-1 and TRBJ1-1; TRBD1 matches at 11 bases. The trim removed 3 bases at V and 4 bases at J, leaving 5 bases unmatched. Germline values: CDR1 SGHRS, CDR2 YFSETQ. This CDR3 is built from 15 residues. The chain's CDR3 is CASSSDRGLSTEAFF. CDR3 coding DNA: TGCGCCAGCAGCTCGGACAGGGGGCTGTCCACTGAAGCTTTCTTT. The variable domain in full, with the rest retrieved from reference TRBV5-1 and TRBJ1-1, is KAGVTQTPRYLIKTRGQQVTLSCSPISGHRSVSWYQQTPGQGLQFLFEYFSETQRNKGNFPGRFSGRQFSNSRSEMNVSTLELGDSALYLCASSSDRGLSTEAFFGQGTRLTVV.

The chain recombines TRBV2 with TRBJ1-5, with 9 bases aligning to TRBD1. The trim removed 8 bases at V and 4 bases at J, leaving 3 bases unmatched. The length of the CDR3 is 13 residues. From germline, CDR1 is SNHLY and CDR2 FYNNEI. CDR3 in DNA: TGTGCCAGCGGACAGGGGTTGAATCAGCCCCAGCATTTT. Translation gives CASGQGLNQPQHF.

This clone appeared a single time. This sequence joins TRBV7-9 and TRBJ2-1, with 10 positions matching TRBD2. The CDR3 contains 17 residues. The ends lost 1 base at V and 8 bases at J; junction bases unmatched: 11. Germline V gene sequence: CDR1 SEHNR, CDR2 FQNEAQ (reference sequence). The CDR3 region has the DNA TGTGCCAGCAGCTTAGGAACAGGACTAGCGGTTTGGGATGAGCAGTTCTTC. This encodes CASSLGTGLAVWDEQFF.

This rearrangement joins TRBV5-5 to TRBJ2-7; the D gene is possibly TRBD2 (5 bases). V lost 0 bases, J lost 4 bases, and 11 bases lay in between. The CDR3 covers 14 residues. Germline loops: CDR1 SGHKS, CDR2 YYEKEE (reference sequence). As DNA, the CDR3 is TGTGCCAGCAGCTTGGGCCCGGGCGGGTACGAGCAGTACTTC. Translating it yields CASSLGPGGYEQYF.

CDR3 DNA sequence: TGTGCCAGCACCGAGACTAGCGGGATGTGGGGATACAATGAGCAGTTCTTC. This codes for CASTETSGMWGYNEQFF. V gene TRBV27 combines with J gene TRBJ2-1; 11 nucleotides line up with TRBD2. The CDR3 has 17 residues. The V segment lost 7 bases and the J segment 4 bases; nucleotides outside the gene matches: 12. Germline-derived CDR1 and CDR2 are MNHEY and SMNVEV (reference sequence).

The chain joins TRBV14 to TRBJ2-7; the match to TRBD2 covers 11 bases. The CDR3 contains 17 residues. CDR1 and CDR2 (germline): SGHDN, FVKESK. The ends lost 1 base at V and 5 bases at J; junction bases unmatched: 10. In DNA form, the CDR3 reads TGTGCCAGCAGCCAAGGGCTTCTAGCGGGAGGTTGGGACGAGCAGTACTTC. Protein sequence: CASSQGLLAGGWDEQYF.

The rearrangement joins TRBV11-3 to TRBJ2-6, with 10 bases matching TRBD1. Germline V gives CDR1 SGHNT, CDR2 YENEEA. The ends lost 1 base at V and 4 bases at J; junction bases unmatched: 10. The CDR3 is 19 residues long. CDR3 sequence (DNA): TGTGCCAGCAGCTTAGGTAGCGGGACAGGGGCCTCCGGGGCCAACGTCCTGACTTTC. It encodes CASSLGSGTGASGANVLTF.

This clone showed up just a few times. The chain links TRBV4-2 to TRBJ2-3; unclear D gene. The CDR3 loop spans 16 amino acids. The germline V gene encodes CDR1 LGHNA and CDR2 YNFKEQ. The ends were cut back, 0 bases at V and 2 bases at J, with 12 bases in the middle. The CDR3 sequence: CASSQESRVTTDTQYF. CDR3 DNA sequence: TGTGCCAGCAGCCAAGAAAGCCGGGTGACCACAGATACGCAGTATTTT.

Only one count was recorded for this clone. The rearrangement uses TRBV9 and TRBJ1-3; no firm D call. Trimming pared 4 bases from V and 0 bases from J, leaving 8 bases between. Germline V gene sequence: CDR1 SGDLS, CDR2 YYNGEE. The CDR3 has 14 residues. CDR3 DNA sequence: TGTGCCAGCAGCCTTATGAGCTCTGGAAACACCATATATTTT. This encodes CASSLMSSGNTIYF.

The chain has TRBV4-1 and TRBJ2-7, with D possibly matching TRBD1 (5 bases). The CDR3 totals 17 residues. The V gene lost 2 bases and the J gene lost 2 bases, with 19 bases spanning the gap. The germline gives CDR1 MGHRA, CDR2 YSYEKL. DNA of the CDR3: TGCGCCAGCAGCCAAAACCCGGTTTTGACACAGGCCTACGAGCAGTACTTC. Amino acid sequence: CASSQNPVLTQAYEQYF.

This clone was seen a single time. The chain combines TRBV27 with TRBJ2-3; 11 bases match TRBD2. In germline, CDR1 is MNHEY, CDR2 SMNVEV (reference sequence). The V gene end was trimmed by 4 bases and the J gene end by 13 bases; junction bases not matched to a gene: 10. CDR3 length: 14 residues. The CDR3 loop reads CASSSRLAGTGKYF. In nucleotides, the CDR3 is TGTGCCAGCAGTTCACGACTAGCGGGAACCGGAAAGTATTTT.

The V and J genes are TRBV29-1 and TRBJ2-4; D may be TRBD1 (6 bases). V lost 7 bases to trimming and J lost 0 bases, with 10 bases between them. Germline values: CDR1 SQVTM, CDR2 ANQGSEA. The CDR3 extends over 13 amino acids. CDR3 sequence (DNA): TGCAGCGCCCGAGGGGGAGCCAAAAACATTCAGTACTTC. Encoded protein: CSARGGAKNIQYF.

V gene TRBV2 combines with J gene TRBJ2-7; 8 bases are a match to TRBD1. Germline-derived CDR1 and CDR2 are SNHLY and FYNNEI. The CDR3 consists of 14 residues. The V segment lost 6 bases and the J segment 2 bases; nucleotides outside the gene matches: 6. The CDR3 region has the DNA TGTGCCAGCAGACCGGGACAGGCAACCTACGAGCAGTACTTC. Translating gives CASRPGQATYEQYF.

V is TRBV7-9 and J is TRBJ2-3; 8 bases align to TRBD2. Germline V gives CDR1 SEHNR, CDR2 FQNEAQ (reference sequence). This CDR3 contains 14 residues. V was pared by 5 bases and J by 6 bases, with 7 bases of the junction left unmatched. The CDR3 DNA follows: TGTGCCAGCAGCCCAAGCGGGAGTACCGATACGCAGTATTTT. It codes for CASSPSGSTDTQYF.

J is TRBJ2-5 and V is TRBV15, with 12 bases aligning to TRBD2. Unmatched junction bases numbered 5, after V lost 5 bases and J lost 1 base. This CDR3 comprises 16 residues. Germline assignment: CDR1 LNHNV and CDR2 YYDKDF (reference sequence). CDR3 amino acids: CATSGGLAGSQETQYF. In DNA, the CDR3 is TGTGCCACCAGCGGAGGACTAGCGGGGAGCCAAGAGACCCAGTACTTC.

The V and J genes are TRBV28 and TRBJ2-2, with D tentatively TRBD2 (5 bases). Trimming left V 6 bases short and J 0 bases short, with 17 bases between. Per the germline V gene, CDR1 is MDHEN and CDR2 is SYDVKM. The CDR3 sequence is 17 residues long. CDR3 DNA: TGTGCCAGCAGAACTCCTTCCCGGGGAGCGAACACCGGGGAGCTGTTTTTT. This gives the protein CASRTPSRGANTGELFF.

The V call is TRBV11-2, the J call TRBJ2-1; maybe TRBD1 (7 bases). Trimming removed 1 base at V and 14 bases at J, with 12 bases between. The CDR3 spans 12 residues. Germline CDR1 reads SGHAT; CDR2 reads FQNNGV. Written as DNA, the CDR3 is TGTGCCAGCAGCTTAGCAGGGGGGTCAAAGTTCTTC. This sequence encodes CASSLAGGSKFF.

V usage is TRBV11-2 and J usage is TRBJ2-1, with 15 positions matching TRBD2. With V trimmed by 1 base and J by 4 bases, 2 bases remained unmatched. CDR1 is SGHAT, CDR2 FQNNGV, per germline. The CDR3 sequence is 17 residues long. CDR3 DNA sequence: TGTGCCAGCAGCTTAGGGACTAGCGGGAGGGAATACAATGAGCAGTTCTTC. Translating gives CASSLGTSGREYNEQFF.

The chain recombines TRBV30 with TRBJ2-3, with a weak D call TRBD1 (6 bases). Germline lookup yields CDR1 GTSNPN and CDR2 SVGIG (reference sequence). V lost 2 bases and J 0 bases, leaving 15 bases between the germline ends. There are 16 residues in the CDR3. The CDR3, as DNA: TGTGCCTGGAGTAGACAGGTTGCCACTAGCACAGATACGCAGTATTTT. Its translation is CAWSRQVATSTDTQYF.

The chain couples TRBV19 to TRBJ2-7; D may be TRBD2 (6 bases). The V end was cut by 9 bases, the J end by 0 bases, with 15 bases between. Germline assignment: CDR1 LNHDA and CDR2 SQIVND (reference sequence). The CDR3 has 14 residues. This CDR3 is CASRAGPSSYEQYF. The CDR3, as DNA: TGTGCCAGCCGGGCGGGACCCTCCTCCTACGAGCAGTACTTC.

The V gene is TRBV3-1 (or the pseudogene TRBV3-2), the J gene TRBJ1-4, with D possibly TRBD1 on 5 matching bases. Germline CDR1 reads LGHDT; CDR2 reads YNNKEL (reference sequence). This CDR3 is built from 13 residues. V lost 1 base, J lost 7 bases, and 7 bases lay in between. In DNA form, the CDR3 reads TGTGCCAGCAGCCAAGTGGGGGGTGAAAAACTGTTTTTT. Protein: CASSQVGGEKLFF.

This sequence joins TRBV21-1 and TRBJ2-7; no check of the table's D call, TRBD1, against the DNA was made. TRBV21-1 corresponds to a pseudogene. The CDR3 runs to 15 residues. The CDR3 here is CASSKRWTPSYEQYF. DNA for the CDR3: TGTGCCAGCAGCAAACGTTGGACACCCTCCTACGAGCAGTACTTC.

J is TRBJ1-6 and V is TRBV30; TRBD1 might be the D (6 bases). V lost 0 bases and J 6 bases, leaving 9 bases between the germline ends. Germline CDR1 is GTSNPN and CDR2 is SVGIG (reference sequence). The CDR3 runs to 14 residues. CDR3 sequence: CAWSVYRVNSPLHF. The CDR3 nucleotides read TGTGCCTGGAGTGTCTACAGGGTTAATTCACCCCTCCACTTT.